Sequencing of this T cell receptor beta chain was carried out in a study of cytomegalovirus exposure and HLA in healthy donors. Regarding the study as a whole: One cluster of highly shared sequence variants probably arose as a sequencing artifact.

This CDR3 is 13 amino acids long. Per the germline V gene, CDR1 is SEHNR and CDR2 is FQNEAQ (reference sequence). V was cut by 5 bases and J by 6 bases, with 10 bases left in between. The PCR contained 60 Vbeta and 13 Jbeta primers. Only in-frame clones appear in the TCRdb table, and some are missing; sequencing was by immunoSEQ multiplex PCR. The sample holds around 120,000 clones; roughly 82% are singletons and the top ten take around 11%. Remarks on this clone: Its target is not known.

The sequencing input was PBMCs. The sequence was collected from a male donor in good health and CMV-seropositive. This sequence joins TRBV7-9 and TRBJ2-2; tentative D call: TRBD1 (6 bases). The CDR3 protein is CASSRQAAGELFF. The CDR3 nucleotides read TGTGCCAGCAGCAGACAGGCGGCCGGGGAGCTGTTTTTT. Together with reference TRBV7-9 and TRBJ2-2, the CDR3 gives the full variable domain: DTGVSQNPRHKITKRGQNVTFRCDPISEHNRLYWYRQTLGQGPEFLTYFQNEAQLEKSRLLSDRFSAERPKGSFSTLEIQRTEQGDSAMYLCASSRQAAGELFFGEGSRLTVL.